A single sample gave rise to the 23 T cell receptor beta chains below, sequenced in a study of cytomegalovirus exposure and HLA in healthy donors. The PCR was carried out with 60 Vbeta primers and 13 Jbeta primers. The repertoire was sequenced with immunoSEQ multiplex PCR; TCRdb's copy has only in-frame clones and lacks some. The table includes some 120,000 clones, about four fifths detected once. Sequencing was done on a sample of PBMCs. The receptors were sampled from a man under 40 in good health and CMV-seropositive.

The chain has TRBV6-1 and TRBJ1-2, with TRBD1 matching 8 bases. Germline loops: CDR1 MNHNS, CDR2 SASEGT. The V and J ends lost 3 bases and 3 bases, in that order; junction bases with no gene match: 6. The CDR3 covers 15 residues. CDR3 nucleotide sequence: TGTGCCAGCAGTGAGGATTACAGGGGGTACTATGGCTACACCTTC. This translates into CASSEDYRGYYGYTF.

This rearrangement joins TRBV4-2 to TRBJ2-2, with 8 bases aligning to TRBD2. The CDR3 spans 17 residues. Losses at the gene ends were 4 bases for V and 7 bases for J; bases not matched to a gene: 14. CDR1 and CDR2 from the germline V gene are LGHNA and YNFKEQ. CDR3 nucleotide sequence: TGTGCCAGCAGCCCCCGGGGTAGCGGGGTCAACGTCGGGGAGCTGTTTTTT. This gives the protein CASSPRGSGVNVGELFF.

The CDR3 region has the DNA TGCGCCAGCAGCCAAGGAAAAACGGCGGGCCACTCCTACGAGCAGTACTTC. Translation: CASSQGKTAGHSYEQYF. The V and J genes are TRBV4-3 and TRBJ2-7; the D gene is possibly TRBD2 (5 bases). V dropped 1 base and J dropped 0 bases, with 16 bases sitting between them. The germline V gene has CDR1 LGHNA and CDR2 YSLEER. The CDR3 totals 17 residues.

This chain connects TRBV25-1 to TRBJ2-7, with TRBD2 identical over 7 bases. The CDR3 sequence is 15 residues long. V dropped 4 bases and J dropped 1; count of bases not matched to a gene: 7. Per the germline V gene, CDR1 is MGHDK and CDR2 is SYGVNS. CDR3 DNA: TGTGCCAGCAGTGGAGGACTAGGCCTATCCTACGAGCAGTACTTC. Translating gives CASSGGLGLSYEQYF.

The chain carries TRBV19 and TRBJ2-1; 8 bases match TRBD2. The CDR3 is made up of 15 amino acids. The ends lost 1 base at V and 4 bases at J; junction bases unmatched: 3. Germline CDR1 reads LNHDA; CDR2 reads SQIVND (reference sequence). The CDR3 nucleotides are TGTGCCAGTAGTATAGCGGGGGGGGGTTACAATGAGCAGTTCTTC. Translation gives CASSIAGGGYNEQFF.

The CDR3 nucleotides are TGCGCCAGCAGCCGGGATCCGAGTATGGCTAATGAAAAACTGTTTTTT. Its protein is CASSRDPSMANEKLFF. This sequence joins TRBV5-1 and TRBJ1-4; D call uncertain. V lost 4 bases and J 3 bases, leaving 16 bases between the germline ends. In germline, CDR1 is SGHRS, CDR2 YFSETQ. The CDR3 consists of 16 residues.

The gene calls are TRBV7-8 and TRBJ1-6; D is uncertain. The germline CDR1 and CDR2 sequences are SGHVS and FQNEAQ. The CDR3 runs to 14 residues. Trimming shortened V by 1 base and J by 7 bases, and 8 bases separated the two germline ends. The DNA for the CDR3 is TGTGCCAGCAGCTTAGACAGACCCAATTCACCCCTCCACTTT. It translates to CASSLDRPNSPLHF.

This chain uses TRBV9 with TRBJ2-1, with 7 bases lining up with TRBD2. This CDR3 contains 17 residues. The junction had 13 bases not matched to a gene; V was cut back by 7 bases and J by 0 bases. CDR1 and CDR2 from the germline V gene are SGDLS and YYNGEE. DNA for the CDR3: TGTGCCAGCGGCCCCAGAGGCGGGAGAAACTCCTACAATGAGCAGTTCTTC. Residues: CASGPRGGRNSYNEQFF.

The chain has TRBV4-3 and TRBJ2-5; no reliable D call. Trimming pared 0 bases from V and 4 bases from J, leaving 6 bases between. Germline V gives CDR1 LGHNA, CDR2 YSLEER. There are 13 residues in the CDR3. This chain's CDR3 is CASSQEFGETQYF. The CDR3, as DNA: TGCGCCAGCAGCCAAGAATTCGGAGAGACCCAGTACTTC.

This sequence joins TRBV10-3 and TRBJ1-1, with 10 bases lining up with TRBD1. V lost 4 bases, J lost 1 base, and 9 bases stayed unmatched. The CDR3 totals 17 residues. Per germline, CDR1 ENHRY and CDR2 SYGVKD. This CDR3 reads CAISGGTGASSNTEAFF. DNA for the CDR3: TGTGCCATCAGTGGAGGGACAGGGGCCTCTTCGAACACTGAAGCTTTCTTT.

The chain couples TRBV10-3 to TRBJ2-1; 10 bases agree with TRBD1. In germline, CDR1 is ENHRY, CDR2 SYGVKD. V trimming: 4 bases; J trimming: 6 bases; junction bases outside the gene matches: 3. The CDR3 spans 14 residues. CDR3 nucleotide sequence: TGTGCCATCAGTGCGGGACAGGGGTTCAATGAGCAGTTCTTC. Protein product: CAISAGQGFNEQFF.

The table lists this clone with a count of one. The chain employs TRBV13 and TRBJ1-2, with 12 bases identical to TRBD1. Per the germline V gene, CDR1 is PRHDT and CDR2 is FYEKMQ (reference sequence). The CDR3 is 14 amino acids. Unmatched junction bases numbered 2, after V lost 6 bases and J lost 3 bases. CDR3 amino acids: CASRGTGGYYGYTF. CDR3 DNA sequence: TGTGCCAGCAGGGGGACAGGGGGCTACTATGGCTACACCTTC.

CDR3 loop: CASSQGKGQTNYGYTF. The CDR3, as DNA: TGCGCCAGCAGCCAAGGAAAGGGACAGACTAACTATGGCTACACCTTC. The rearrangement uses TRBV4-3 and TRBJ1-2; 7 nucleotides line up with TRBD1. In germline, CDR1 is LGHNA, CDR2 YSLEER. With V trimmed by 1 base and J by 0 bases, 5 bases remained unmatched. The CDR3 runs to 16 residues.

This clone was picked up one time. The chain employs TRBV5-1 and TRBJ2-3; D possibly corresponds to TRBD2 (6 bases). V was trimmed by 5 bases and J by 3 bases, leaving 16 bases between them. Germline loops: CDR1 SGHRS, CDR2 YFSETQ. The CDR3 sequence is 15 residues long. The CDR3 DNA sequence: TGCGCCAGCAGTGGGTCGATAGCGGTAACAGATACGCAGTATTTT. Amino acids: CASSGSIAVTDTQYF. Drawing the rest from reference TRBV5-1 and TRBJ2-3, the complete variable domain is KAGVTQTPRYLIKTRGQQVTLSCSPISGHRSVSWYQQTPGQGLQFLFEYFSETQRNKGNFPGRFSGRQFSNSRSEMNVSTLELGDSALYLCASSGSIAVTDTQYFGPGTRLTVL.

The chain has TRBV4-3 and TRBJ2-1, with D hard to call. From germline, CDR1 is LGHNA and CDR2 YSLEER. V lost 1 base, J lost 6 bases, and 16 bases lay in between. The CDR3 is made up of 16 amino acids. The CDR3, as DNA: TGCGCCAGCAGCCAAGTAAAGAGACTTTCCGGCAATGAGCAGTTCTTC. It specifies CASSQVKRLSGNEQFF.

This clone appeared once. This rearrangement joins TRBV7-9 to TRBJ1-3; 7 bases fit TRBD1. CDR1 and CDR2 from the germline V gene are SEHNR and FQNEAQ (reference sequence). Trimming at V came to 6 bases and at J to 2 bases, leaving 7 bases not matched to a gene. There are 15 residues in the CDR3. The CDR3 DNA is TGTGCCAGCAGACGCGCAGGGGGGCCTGGAAACACCATATATTTT. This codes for CASRRAGGPGNTIYF.

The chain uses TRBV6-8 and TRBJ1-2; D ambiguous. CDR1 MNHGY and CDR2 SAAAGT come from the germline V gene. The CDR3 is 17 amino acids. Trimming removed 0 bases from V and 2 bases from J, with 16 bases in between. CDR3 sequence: CASSYSISVESNYGYTF. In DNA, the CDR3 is TGTGCCAGCAGTTACTCTATATCAGTGGAGTCCAACTATGGCTACACCTTC.

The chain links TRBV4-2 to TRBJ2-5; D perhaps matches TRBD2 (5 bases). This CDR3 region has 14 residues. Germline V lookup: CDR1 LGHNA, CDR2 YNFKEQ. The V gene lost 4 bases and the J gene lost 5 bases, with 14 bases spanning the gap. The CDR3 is CASSLRGPGETQYF. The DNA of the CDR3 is TGTGCCAGCAGCCTCCGGGGTCCTGGGGAGACCCAGTACTTC.

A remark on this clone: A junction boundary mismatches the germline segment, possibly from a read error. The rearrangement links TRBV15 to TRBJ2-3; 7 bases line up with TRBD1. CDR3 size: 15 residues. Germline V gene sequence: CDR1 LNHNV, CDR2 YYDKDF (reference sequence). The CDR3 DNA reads TGTGCCACCAGCAGAACAGGGGTCGAGACAGGTACGCAGTATTTT. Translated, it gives CATSRTGVETGTQYF.

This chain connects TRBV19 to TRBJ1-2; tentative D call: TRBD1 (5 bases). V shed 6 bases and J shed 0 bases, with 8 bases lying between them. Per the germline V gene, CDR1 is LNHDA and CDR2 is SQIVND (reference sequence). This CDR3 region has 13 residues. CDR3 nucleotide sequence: TGTGCCAGTAGCGAGACAGCTAACTATGGCTACACCTTC. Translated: CASSETANYGYTF.

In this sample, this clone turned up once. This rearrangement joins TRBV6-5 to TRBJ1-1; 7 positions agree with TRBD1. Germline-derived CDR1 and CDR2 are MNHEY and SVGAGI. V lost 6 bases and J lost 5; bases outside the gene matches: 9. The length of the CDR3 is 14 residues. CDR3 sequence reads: CASRSRQGKTEAFF. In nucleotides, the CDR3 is TGTGCCAGCAGATCTCGACAGGGAAAGACTGAAGCTTTCTTT.

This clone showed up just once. The CDR3 spells CASSEGWAGKDTEAFF. In nucleotides, the CDR3 is TGTGCCAGCAGTGAAGGGTGGGCGGGGAAGGACACTGAAGCTTTCTTT. This chain joins TRBV2 and TRBJ1-1; D gene uncertain. The CDR3 extends over 16 amino acids. V was clipped by 1 base and J by 3 bases, with 15 bases between them. In germline, CDR1 is SNHLY, CDR2 FYNNEI. Complete variable domain (other parts from reference TRBV2 and TRBJ1-1): EPEVTQTPSHQVTQMGQEVILRCVPISNHLYFYWYRQILGQKVEFLVSFYNNEISEKSEIFDDQFSVERPDGSNFTLKIRSTKLEDSAMYFCASSEGWAGKDTEAFFGQGTRLTVV.

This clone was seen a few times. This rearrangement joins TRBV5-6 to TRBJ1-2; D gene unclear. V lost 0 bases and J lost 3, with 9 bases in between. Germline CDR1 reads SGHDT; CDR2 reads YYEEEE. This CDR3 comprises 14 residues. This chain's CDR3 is CASSLEPFDYGYTF. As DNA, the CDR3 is TGTGCCAGCAGCTTGGAGCCCTTCGACTATGGCTACACCTTC. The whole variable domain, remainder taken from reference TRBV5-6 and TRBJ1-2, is DAGVTQSPTHLIKTRGQQVTLRCSPKSGHDTVSWYQQALGQGPQFIFQYYEEEERQRGNFPDRFSGHQFPNYSSELNVNALLLGDSALYLCASSLEPFDYGYTFGSGTRLTVV.